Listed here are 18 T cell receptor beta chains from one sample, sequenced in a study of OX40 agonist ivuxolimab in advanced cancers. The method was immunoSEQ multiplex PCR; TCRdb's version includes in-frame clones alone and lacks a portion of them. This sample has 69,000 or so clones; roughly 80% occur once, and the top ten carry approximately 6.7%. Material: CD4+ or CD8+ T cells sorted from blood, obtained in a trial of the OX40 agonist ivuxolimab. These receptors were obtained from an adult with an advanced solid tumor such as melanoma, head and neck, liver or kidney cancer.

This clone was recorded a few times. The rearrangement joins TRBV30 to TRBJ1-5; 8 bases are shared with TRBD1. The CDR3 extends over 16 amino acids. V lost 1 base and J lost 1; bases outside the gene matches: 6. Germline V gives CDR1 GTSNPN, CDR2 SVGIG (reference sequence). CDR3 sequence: CAWSASDRGSNQPQHF. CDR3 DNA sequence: TGTGCCTGGAGTGCCAGCGACAGGGGCAGCAATCAGCCCCAGCATTTT.

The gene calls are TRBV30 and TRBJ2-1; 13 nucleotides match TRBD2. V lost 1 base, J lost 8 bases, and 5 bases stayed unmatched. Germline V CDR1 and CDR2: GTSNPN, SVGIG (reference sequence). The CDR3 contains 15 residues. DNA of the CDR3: TGTGCCTGGAGTGACCCAGGACTAGCGGGAGATGAGCAGTTCTTC. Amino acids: CAWSDPGLAGDEQFF.

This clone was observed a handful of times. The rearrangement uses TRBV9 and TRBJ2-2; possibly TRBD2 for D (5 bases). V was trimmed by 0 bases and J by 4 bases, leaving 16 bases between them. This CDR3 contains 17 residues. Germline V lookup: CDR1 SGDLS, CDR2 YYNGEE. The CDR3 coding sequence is TGTGCCAGCAGCGTAGGGACTTTACTAGGAGGCACCGGGGAGCTGTTTTTT. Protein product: CASSVGTLLGGTGELFF.

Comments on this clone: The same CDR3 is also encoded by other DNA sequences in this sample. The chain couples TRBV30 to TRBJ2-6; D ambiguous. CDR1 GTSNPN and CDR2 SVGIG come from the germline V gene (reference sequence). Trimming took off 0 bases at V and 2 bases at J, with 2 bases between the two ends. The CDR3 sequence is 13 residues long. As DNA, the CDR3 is TGTGCCTGGAGTGTGCCTGGGGCCAACGTCCTGACTTTC. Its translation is CAWSVPGANVLTF.

The CDR3 nucleotides are TGTGCCTGGAGTGTACGCAACTCTGGAAACACCATATATTTT. Its protein product is CAWSVRNSGNTIYF. The chain joins TRBV30 to TRBJ1-3; no firm D call. V was pared by 0 bases and J by 0 bases, with 6 bases between. CDR3 length: 14 residues. Germline V gives CDR1 GTSNPN, CDR2 SVGIG (reference sequence).

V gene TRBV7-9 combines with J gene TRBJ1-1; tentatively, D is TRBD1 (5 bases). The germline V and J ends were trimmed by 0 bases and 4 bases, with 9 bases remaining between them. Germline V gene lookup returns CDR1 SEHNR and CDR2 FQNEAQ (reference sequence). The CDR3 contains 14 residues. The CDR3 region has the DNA TGTGCCAGCAGCTTAGCCGGAGGGACCACTGAAGCTTTCTTT. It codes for CASSLAGGTTEAFF. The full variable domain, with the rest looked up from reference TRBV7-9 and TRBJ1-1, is DTGVSQNPRHKITKRGQNVTFRCDPISEHNRLYWYRQTLGQGPEFLTYFQNEAQLEKSRLLSDRFSAERPKGSFSTLEIQRTEQGDSAMYLCASSLAGGTTEAFFGQGTRLTVV.

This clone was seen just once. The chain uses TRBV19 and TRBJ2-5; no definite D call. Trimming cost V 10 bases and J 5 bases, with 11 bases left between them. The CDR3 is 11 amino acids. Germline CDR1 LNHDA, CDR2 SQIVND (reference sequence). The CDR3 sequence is CATLHRETQYF. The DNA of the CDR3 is TGTGCCACCCTGCACCGGGAGACCCAGTACTTC.

The chain's CDR3 is CASSATGTGTYEQYF. CDR3 bases: TGTGCCAGCAGTGCCACCGGGACAGGGACCTACGAGCAGTACTTC. This chain connects TRBV7-8 to TRBJ2-7; TRBD1 matches 9 bases. The CDR3 sequence is 15 residues long. With 6 bases clipped from V and 2 bases from J, the junction kept 8 bases outside the gene matches. From germline, CDR1 is SGHVS and CDR2 FQNEAQ.

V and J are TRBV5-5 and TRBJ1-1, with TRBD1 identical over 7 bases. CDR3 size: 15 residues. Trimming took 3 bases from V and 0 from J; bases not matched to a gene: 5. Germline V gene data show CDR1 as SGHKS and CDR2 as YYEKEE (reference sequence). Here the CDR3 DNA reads TGTGCCAGCAGCTCCACCGGGACAGTGAACACTGAAGCTTTCTTT. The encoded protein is CASSSTGTVNTEAFF.

In nucleotides, the CDR3 is TGTGCCAGCTCACCACCGCAGGGGTTAGCCAAAAACATTCAGTACTTC. It specifies CASSPPQGLAKNIQYF. This sequence joins TRBV18 and TRBJ2-4, with a tentative D call TRBD1 (6 bases). Per germline, CDR1 KGHSH and CDR2 LQKENI. This CDR3 comprises 16 residues. Trimming pared 0 bases from V and 0 bases from J, leaving 9 bases between.

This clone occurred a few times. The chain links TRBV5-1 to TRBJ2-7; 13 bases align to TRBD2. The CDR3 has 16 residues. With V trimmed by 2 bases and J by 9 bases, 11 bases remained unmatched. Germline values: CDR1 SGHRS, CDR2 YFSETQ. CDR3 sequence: CASSFSGTSGNPGQYF. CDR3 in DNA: TGCGCCAGCAGCTTCTCCGGGACTAGCGGGAACCCAGGGCAGTACTTC.

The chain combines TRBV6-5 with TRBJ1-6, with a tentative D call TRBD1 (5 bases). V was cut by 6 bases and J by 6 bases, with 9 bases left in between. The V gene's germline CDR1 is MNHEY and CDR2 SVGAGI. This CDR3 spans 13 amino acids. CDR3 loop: CASSRTLNSPLHF. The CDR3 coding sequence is TGTGCCAGCAGCCGGACACTTAATTCACCCCTCCACTTT.

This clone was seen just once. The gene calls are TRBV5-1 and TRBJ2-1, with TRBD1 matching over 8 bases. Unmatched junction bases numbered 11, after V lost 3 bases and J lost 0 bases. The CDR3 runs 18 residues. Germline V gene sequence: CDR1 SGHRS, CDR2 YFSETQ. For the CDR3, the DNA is TGCGCCAGCAGCTATAAGTACGGACAGGGCTTCTCCTACAATGAGCAGTTCTTC. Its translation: CASSYKYGQGFSYNEQFF.

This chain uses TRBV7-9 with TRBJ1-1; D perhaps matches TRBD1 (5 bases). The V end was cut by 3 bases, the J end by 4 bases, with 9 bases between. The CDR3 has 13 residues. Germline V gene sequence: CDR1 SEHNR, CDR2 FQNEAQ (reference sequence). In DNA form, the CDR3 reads TGTGCCAGCAGCTTCGCAGGGAGCACTGAAGCTTTCTTT. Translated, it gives CASSFAGSTEAFF.

Here the CDR3 DNA reads TGTGCCTGGAGTGTGCAGGGGGTGGACTATGGCTACACCTTC. Amino acid sequence: CAWSVQGVDYGYTF. The rearrangement links TRBV30 to TRBJ1-2, with TRBD1 identical over 7 bases. CDR3 length equals 14 residues. Germline V lookup: CDR1 GTSNPN, CDR2 SVGIG (reference sequence). V shed 0 bases, J shed 3 bases, and the junction held 4 bases outside the gene matches.

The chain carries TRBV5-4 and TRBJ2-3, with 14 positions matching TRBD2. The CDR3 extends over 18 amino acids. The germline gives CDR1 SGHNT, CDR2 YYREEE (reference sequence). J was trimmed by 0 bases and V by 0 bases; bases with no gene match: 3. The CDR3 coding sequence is TGTGCCAGCAGCTTGGGACTAGCGGGAGGGACTAGCACAGATACGCAGTATTTT. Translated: CASSLGLAGGTSTDTQYF.

The CDR3 region is CASSQDPGDLQETQYF. The CDR3 bases are TGCGCCAGCAGCCAAGATCCGGGGGACCTCCAAGAGACCCAGTACTTC. V gene TRBV4-1 combines with J gene TRBJ2-5; maybe TRBD2 (6 bases). Germline V gene data show CDR1 as MGHRA and CDR2 as YSYEKL. V lost 0 bases and J 1 base, leaving 12 bases between the germline ends. The CDR3 covers 16 residues.

The CDR3 loop is CASRGRLAGEWGTDTQYF. Here the CDR3 DNA reads TGTGCCAGCAGGGGACGACTAGCGGGAGAATGGGGCACAGATACGCAGTATTTT. V gene TRBV2 combines with J gene TRBJ2-3; 12 bases map to TRBD2. V lost 6 bases and J lost 1; bases outside the gene matches: 11. Germline V gene data show CDR1 as SNHLY and CDR2 as FYNNEI. The CDR3 is 18 amino acids.